This is a list of T cell receptor beta chains from one sample in a study of CXCR3-negative and CXCR3-positive naive CD8 T cells. TCRdb reprocessed the 5' RACE reads and reports one entry per CDR3 protein, with no DNA. Here the sample table reports more than 65,000 distinct CDR3 sequences. What was sequenced was naive CXCR3- CD8+ T cells from blood. The origin of the receptors is a human donor in good health. Some clones in this sample may be carry-over from other donors' samples. CDR3s include the opening cysteine and the closing phenylalanine or tryptophan.

j_gene | v_gene | CDR3aa
TRBJ2-3 | TRBV7-3 | CASSLEGEADTQYF
TRBJ2-1 | TRBV5-1 | CASSLVTSGGEEQFF
TRBJ2-5 | TRBV9 | CASSVGRRGGETQYF
TRBJ2-7 | TRBV19 | CASSEGQGFYEQYF
TRBJ2-1 | TRBV5-1 | CASSDAILNEQFF
TRBJ2-7 | TRBV6-6 | CASSYSGVYEQYF
TRBJ2-3 | TRBV7-8 | CASSPRGGIDTQYF
TRBJ2-3 | TRBV4-3 | CASSQDSYRGSADTQYF
TRBJ2-3 | TRBV3-1 | CASSQYPLATRADTQYF
TRBJ1-2 | TRBV28 | CASSWDNNYGYTF
TRBJ1-5 | TRBV13 | CASSLGQGVDQPQHF
TRBJ2-5 | TRBV29-1 | CSVEDPGQGQTQYF
TRBJ2-1 | TRBV11-2 | CASTLAGGWYNEQFF
TRBJ2-2 | TRBV7-8 | CASSLPYTGELFF
TRBJ2-3 | TRBV5-1 | CASSTGQASGDTQYF
TRBJ2-3 | TRBV12-3/TRBV12-4 | CASSSGTSGPADTQYF
TRBJ2-2 | TRBV29-1 | CSVPYSTGELFF
TRBJ2-7 | TRBV12-3/TRBV12-4 | CASSPPLAGEGEQYF
TRBJ2-7 | TRBV12-3/TRBV12-4 | CASSNSGGEAYEQYF
TRBJ2-5 | TRBV29-1 | CSVEGGFASNQETQYF
TRBJ2-5 | TRBV7-8 | CASSFTAAPWETQYF
TRBJ2-7 | TRBV28 | CASKYTGRRGDRYEQYF
TRBJ1-1 | TRBV29-1 | CSVEDRPTEAFF
TRBJ2-1 | TRBV13 | CASSLYLLSEQFF
TRBJ2-1 | TRBV28 | CASSLVGLASSYNEQFF
TRBJ2-2 | TRBV11-2 | CASSLFGTGSPGELFF
TRBJ2-7 | TRBV7-9 | CASTDPSGGYYEQYF
TRBJ2-1 | TRBV7-9 | CASSPPTSGSYNEQFF
TRBJ2-7 | TRBV13 | CASSLSEDPREQYF
TRBJ2-2 | TRBV29-1 | CSVAGYTGELFF
TRBJ2-2 | TRBV29-1 | CSVGGAGELFF
TRBJ2-5 | TRBV7-9 | CASSSTDRVVSPQETQYF
TRBJ2-3 | TRBV28 | CASSFPFSGTDTDTQYF
TRBJ2-7 | TRBV5-1 | CASSEPTGIEHEQYF
TRBJ2-7 | TRBV20-1 | CSARDRGHHEQYF
TRBJ1-1 | TRBV29-1 | CSVVGGRTEAFF
TRBJ1-4 | TRBV7-8 | CASSSRQGSNEKLFF
TRBJ2-7 | TRBV29-1 | CSVDWVDEQYF
TRBJ1-5 | TRBV7-9 | CASSSEGAYPQPQHF
TRBJ1-2 | TRBV25-1 | CASSESAGNYGYTF
TRBJ2-1 | TRBV28 | CASSLAGPNEQFF
TRBJ1-5 | TRBV7-2 | CASSLDTNGNQPQHF
TRBJ1-4 | TRBV12-3/TRBV12-4 | CASSPGAQNEKLFF
TRBJ2-2 | TRBV29-1 | CSVESLNTGELFF
TRBJ2-7 | TRBV5-1 | CASSLATGTSYEQYF
TRBJ2-5 | TRBV12-3/TRBV12-4 | CASSGLAFQETQYF
TRBJ1-4 | TRBV13 | CASSDRGNEKLFF